The present T cell receptor beta chain was sequenced within a study of T cells in women clearing cervical HPV infection. Study in general: Controls were women whose single incident HPV16 infection cleared within 12 months without precancer or cancer. Study results and limitations: Controls had more TRBV6-7 (approximately 0.16%) than cases (approximately 0.11%). CIN3+ cases had significantly higher TCR richness than controls; evenness did not differ.

The CDR3 is 15 residues long. From germline, CDR1 is SGHTS and CDR2 YDEGEE. With 4 bases clipped from V and 4 bases from J, the junction kept 8 bases outside the gene matches. MY09/MY11 PCR detected cervical HPV DNA; dot-blot assigned genotypes. The repertoire was sequenced with immunoSEQ multiplex PCR; TCRdb's copy has only in-frame clones and lacks some. Its clone listing holds tens of thousands of clones. On this clone: Its antigen is unidentified. Read coverage stops 3 residues before the CDR3 terminus; the germline J gene supplies the remainder.

The sequencing sample was made of blood buffy coat. The genes are TRBV5-8 and TRBJ2-1, with 7 nucleotides matching TRBD1. This TCR was sampled from a woman aged 18 to 75 with a cervical HPV16 infection that either progressed to CIN3+ or cleared (not recorded which). The CDR3: CASSPDREPYNEQFF. Incomplete CDR3 DNA: TGTGCCAGCAGCCCTGACAGGGAACCTTACAATGAG. Drawing the rest from reference TRBV5-8 and TRBJ2-1, the complete variable domain is EAGVTQSPTHLIKTRGQQATLRCSPISGHTSVYWYQQALGLGLQFLLWYDEGEERNRGNFPPRFSGRQFPNYSSELNVNALELEDSALYLCASSPDREPYNEQFFGPGTRLTVL.